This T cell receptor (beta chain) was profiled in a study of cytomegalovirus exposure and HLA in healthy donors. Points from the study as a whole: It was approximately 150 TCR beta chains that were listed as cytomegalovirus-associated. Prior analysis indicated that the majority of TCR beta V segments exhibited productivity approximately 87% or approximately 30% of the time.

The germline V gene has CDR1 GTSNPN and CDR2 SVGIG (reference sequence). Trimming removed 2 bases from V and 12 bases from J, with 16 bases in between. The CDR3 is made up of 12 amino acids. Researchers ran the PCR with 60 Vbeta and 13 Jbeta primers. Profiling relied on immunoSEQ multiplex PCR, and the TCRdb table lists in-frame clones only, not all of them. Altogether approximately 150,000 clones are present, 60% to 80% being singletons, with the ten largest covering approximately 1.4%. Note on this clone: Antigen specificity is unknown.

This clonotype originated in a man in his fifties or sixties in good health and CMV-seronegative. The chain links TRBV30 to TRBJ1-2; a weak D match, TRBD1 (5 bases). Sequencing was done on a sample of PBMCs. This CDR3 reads CAWSPGPGGNTF. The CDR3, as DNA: TGTGCCTGGAGTCCGGGACCTGGGGGGAACACCTTC.